The clone carrying this T cell receptor beta chain was seen only a few times. Germline lookup yields CDR1 MDHEN and CDR2 SYDVKM. V was pared by 3 bases and J by 14 bases, with 21 bases of the junction left unmatched. The CDR3 totals 16 residues. The sample belongs to a study of shared clonotypes between healthy human individuals. Study in general: Each donor contributed plates that comprised three CD4 naive, three CD4 memory, two CD8 naive and one CD8 memory.

Adults of Caucasian background living in Nashville, Tennessee made up all donors. TCRdb keeps only in-frame clones here, not all; method: immunoSEQ multiplex PCR. The table has approximately 2.4 million clones, around 95% seen once; the top ten hold less than 0.15%. V gene TRBV28 combines with J gene TRBJ1-1, with 7 bases that match TRBD1. This clonotype originated in a man between 18 and 29 years old in good health. Sequencing input: naive CD4+ T cells sorted from blood. Subset indicated: CD45RA+ positively selected. The CDR3 protein is CASSLPDRANPQGDFF. The CDR3 nucleotides read TGTGCCAGCAGTTTGCCAGACAGGGCAAATCCTCAAGGGGACTTCTTT.